The sequence of this T cell receptor (beta chain) was determined in a study of T cell responses to AZD1222 COVID-19 vaccine. Data came from immunoSEQ multiplex PCR; TCRdb stores just in-frame clones and leaves some out. The data contain approximately 130,000 clones, 65% to 90% of them singletons. CDR3 length equals 14 residues. The germline CDR1 and CDR2 sequences are MGHRA and YSYEKL. Trimming removed 3 bases from V and 0 bases from J; junction bases left unmatched: 1. V gene TRBV4-1 combines with J gene TRBJ1-1; TRBD1 matches at 7 bases. The material sequenced was peripheral blood, taken 28 days after the second dose of the MenACWY control vaccine. This receptor was obtained from an adult who received the MenACWY meningococcal vaccine as a control. The DNA of the CDR3 is TGCGCCAGCAGCCAGGACAGGATGAACACTGAAGCTTTCTTT. Its translation: CASSQDRMNTEAFF.